Listed here are 16 T cell receptor beta chains from one sample, sequenced in a study of cytomegalovirus exposure and HLA in healthy donors. PCR amplification relied on 60 Vbeta primers (plus 13 Jbeta primers). Some clones are missing from TCRdb's copy, which holds only in-frame ones; the method was immunoSEQ multiplex PCR. This table has 100,000 to 150,000 clones, 83% appearing once. Sequencing used PBMCs. The receptor set was obtained from a woman aged 35 to 49 in good health and CMV-seropositive.

The chain combines TRBV5-4 with TRBJ2-1, with 11 nucleotides matching TRBD1. Germline loops: CDR1 SGHNT, CDR2 YYREEE (reference sequence). Trimming cost V 4 bases and J 2 bases; bases outside gene matches: 2. The CDR3 length is 15 residues. This CDR3 reads CASSVGQGAYNEQFF. DNA of the CDR3: TGTGCCAGCAGCGTGGGACAGGGGGCCTACAATGAGCAGTTCTTC. The complete variable domain, with remaining parts taken from reference TRBV5-4 and TRBJ2-1, reads ETGVTQSPTHLIKTRGQQVTLRCSSQSGHNTVSWYQQALGQGPQFIFQYYREEENGRGNFPPRFSGLQFPNYSSELNVNALELDDSALYLCASSVGQGAYNEQFFGPGTRLTVL.

This clone was picked up a small number of times. This rearrangement joins TRBV4-2 to TRBJ2-1; 9 positions match TRBD2. The CDR3 totals 16 residues. CDR1 and CDR2 (germline): LGHNA, YNFKEQ. J lost 4 bases, V lost 3 bases, and 7 bases had no gene match. The CDR3 sequence is CASSQETSGQYNEQFF. DNA of the CDR3: TGTGCCAGCAGCCAGGAAACTAGCGGGCAATACAATGAGCAGTTCTTC.

This chain uses TRBV18 with TRBJ2-5; 8 bases match TRBD1. The CDR3 loop spans 15 amino acids. V trimming: 0 bases; J trimming: 5 bases; junction bases outside the gene matches: 5. Germline CDR1 KGHSH, CDR2 LQKENI. The CDR3 nucleotides read TGTGCCAGCTCACCACCCTCGCGACAGGGGGAGACCCAGTACTTC. As protein: CASSPPSRQGETQYF.

The chain joins TRBV7-3 to TRBJ2-1; 8 bases align to TRBD2. The germline gives CDR1 SGHTA, CDR2 FQGTGA. Trimming removed 3 bases from V and 6 bases from J; junction bases left unmatched: 10. This CDR3 has 16 amino acids. In DNA form, the CDR3 reads TGTGCCAGCAGCTTGGCGAGCGGGAGTCTAAGCAATGAGCAGTTCTTC. The encoded protein is CASSLASGSLSNEQFF. The variable domain in full, with the rest retrieved from reference TRBV7-3 and TRBJ2-1, is GAGVSQTPSNKVTEKGKYVELRCDPISGHTALYWYRQSLGQGPEFLIYFQGTGAADDSGLPNDRFFAVRPEGSVSTLKIQRTERGDSAVYLCASSLASGSLSNEQFFGPGTRLTVL.

This clone was seen only once. The chain employs TRBV2 and TRBJ2-5, with TRBD2 as a possible D gene (6 bases). Germline loops: CDR1 SNHLY, CDR2 FYNNEI. The CDR3 is 16 amino acids. Between the trimmed V and J ends, which lost 6 bases and 3 bases, there was a span of 20 bases. The CDR3 coding sequence is TGTGCCAGCAGGCCAAAAGAGTGGCGGGGAGAAGAGACCCAGTACTTC. It specifies CASRPKEWRGEETQYF.

V gene TRBV28 combines with J gene TRBJ2-7; TRBD2 agrees at 7 bases. Per the germline V gene, CDR1 is MDHEN and CDR2 is SYDVKM. This CDR3 has 14 residues. With V trimmed by 3 bases and J by 2 bases, 4 bases remained unmatched. The CDR3 DNA follows: TGTGCCAGCAGTTTCGCGGGACTAACCTACGAGCAGTACTTC. Its translation: CASSFAGLTYEQYF.

The chain has TRBV7-9 and TRBJ1-1; 9 nucleotides match TRBD1. Germline V gives CDR1 SEHNR, CDR2 FQNEAQ (reference sequence). The CDR3 has 16 amino acids. The J segment lost 1 base and the V segment lost 5 bases, leaving 8 bases of the junction unmatched. The CDR3 DNA sequence: TGTGCCAGCAGCACAGGGGACAGGGCTGGGAACACTGAAGCTTTCTTT. Residues: CASSTGDRAGNTEAFF.

The chain combines TRBV15 with TRBJ1-6, with TRBD1 matching 7 bases. Germline values: CDR1 LNHNV, CDR2 YYDKDF (reference sequence). The CDR3 totals 14 residues. With V trimmed by 3 bases and J by 9 bases, 5 bases remained unmatched. The CDR3 DNA is TGTGCCACCAGCAGGGGACAGTTAGGTTCACCCCTCCACTTT. It is translated as CATSRGQLGSPLHF.

This clone was seen a few times. This chain links TRBV5-5 with TRBJ2-1; D is uncertain. This CDR3 contains 15 residues. Trimming removed 0 bases at V and 0 bases at J, with 7 bases between. Germline CDR1 SGHKS, CDR2 YYEKEE (reference sequence). The CDR3: CASSLVSRSYNEQFF. The CDR3 DNA reads TGTGCCAGCAGCTTGGTTAGCCGCTCCTACAATGAGCAGTTCTTC.

The chain links TRBV5-4 to TRBJ2-3, with TRBD2 matching over 7 bases. The CDR3 extends over 17 amino acids. V lost 0 bases, J lost 1 base, and 8 bases stayed unmatched. The germline V gene has CDR1 SGHNT and CDR2 YYREEE (reference sequence). In DNA form, the CDR3 reads TGTGCCAGCAGCTTGGGGTTGGGGGGGAGCGGCACAGATACGCAGTATTTT. Translating gives CASSLGLGGSGTDTQYF. Drawing the rest from reference TRBV5-4 and TRBJ2-3, the complete variable domain is ETGVTQSPTHLIKTRGQQVTLRCSSQSGHNTVSWYQQALGQGPQFIFQYYREEENGRGNFPPRFSGLQFPNYSSELNVNALELDDSALYLCASSLGLGGSGTDTQYFGPGTRLTVL.

V gene TRBV5-5 combines with J gene TRBJ1-5, with D possibly TRBD1 on 6 matching bases. The CDR3 totals 15 residues. Germline lookup yields CDR1 SGHKS and CDR2 YYEKEE (reference sequence). V dropped 4 bases and J dropped 0 bases, with 11 bases sitting between them. The CDR3 sequence is CASSPQGYSNQPQHF. The DNA of the CDR3 is TGTGCCAGCAGCCCACAGGGTTATAGCAATCAGCCCCAGCATTTT. Complete variable domain (other parts from reference TRBV5-5 and TRBJ1-5): DAGVTQSPTHLIKTRGQQVTLRCSPISGHKSVSWYQQVLGQGPQFIFQYYEKEERGRGNFPDRFSARQFPNYSSELNVNALLLGDSALYLCASSPQGYSNQPQHFGDGTRLSIL.

V usage is TRBV9 and J usage is TRBJ2-1, with a weak D call TRBD1 (7 bases). The length of the CDR3 is 15 residues. Per germline, CDR1 SGDLS and CDR2 YYNGEE. V was cut by 4 bases and J by 6 bases, with 17 bases left in between. The CDR3 nucleotides are TGTGCCAGCAGCAGGACAGGTCTCGGGGGCAATGAGCAGTTCTTC. The encoded protein is CASSRTGLGGNEQFF.

The rearrangement links TRBV6-1 to TRBJ2-3; 9 nucleotides match TRBD2. CDR3 length: 16 amino acids. Germline V gene sequence: CDR1 MNHNS, CDR2 SASEGT. V gave up 1 base and J gave up 2 bases; unmatched junction bases: 4. The chain's CDR3 is CASSEVLAGNTDTQYF. CDR3 bases: TGTGCCAGCAGTGAAGTACTAGCGGGTAACACAGATACGCAGTATTTT.

This rearrangement joins TRBV11-2 to TRBJ2-7; perhaps TRBD2 as D (5 bases). Germline-derived CDR1 and CDR2 are SGHAT and FQNNGV. This CDR3 contains 11 residues. Deletions cut 5 bases from V and 10 bases from J, with 12 bases between. The CDR3 DNA sequence: TGTGCCAGCAGCAACGGGAACGTTCAGTACTTC. Its translation: CASSNGNVQYF. Full variable domain (outside the CDR3, taken from reference TRBV11-2 and TRBJ2-7): EAGVAQSPRYKIIEKRQSVAFWCNPISGHATLYWYQQILGQGPKLLIQFQNNGVVDDSQLPKDRFSAERLKGVDSTLKIQPAKLEDSAVYLCASSNGNVQYFGPGTRLTVT.

The V gene is TRBV4-3, the J gene TRBJ2-7; 11 nucleotides agree with TRBD2. This CDR3 has 17 amino acids. The V gene's germline CDR1 is LGHNA and CDR2 YSLEER. The V segment lost 2 bases and the J segment 4 bases; nucleotides outside the gene matches: 10. The CDR3 bases are TGCGCCAGCAGCCAACGACTAGCGGGATCCCAACCTTACGAGCAGTACTTC. Translating gives CASSQRLAGSQPYEQYF.

The chain combines TRBV12-2 with TRBJ2-1; TRBD2 was called by the table and not checked on the DNA. TRBV12-2 has pseudogene status. The CDR3 consists of 19 residues. The CDR3 region has the DNA TGTGCAAGTCGCTTAGCGCCCTTCCCGCAGCGGGAGTTGGGGGGTGAGCAGTTCTTC. This translates into CASRLAPFPQRELGGEQFF.